These 24 T cell receptor beta chains were sequenced from one sample in a study of monozygotic twins with inflammatory bowel disease. Following a re-call of the 5' RACE reads, TCRdb has one entry per CDR3 protein and lacks DNA. The sample totals 160,000 or so distinct CDR3 sequences. Sequencing used blood. The origin of the receptors is a human donor with ulcerative colitis or Crohn's disease, or a healthy co-twin of an affected twin (not recorded which).

The chain has TRBV12-3 or TRBV12-4 and TRBJ1-6; TCRdb outputs TRBD1, but without DNA this stays unchecked. CDR3 length: 13 residues. CDR3 protein: CASSRQDNSPLHF.

The chain employs TRBV7-2 and TRBJ2-1; TCRdb's assignment of TRBD2 cannot be checked, as there is no DNA. Germline assignment: CDR1 SGHTA and CDR2 FQGNSA. The CDR3 is 15 residues long. The CDR3 loop is CASSLASGTYNEQFF.

This rearrangement joins TRBV20-1 to TRBJ2-7. The CDR3 covers 15 residues. CDR1 and CDR2 (germline): DFQATT, SNEGSKA (reference sequence). This chain's CDR3 is CSASFSRPRSYEQYF.

V gene TRBV9 combines with J gene TRBJ2-1; TCRdb calls TRBD2, which cannot be checked without DNA. The CDR3 has 12 amino acids. Looked up from germline, CDR1 is SGDLS and CDR2 is YYNGEE. CDR3 in amino acids: CASSQAAGEQFF.

This chain joins TRBV7-2 and TRBJ2-1. Germline V lookup: CDR1 SGHTA, CDR2 FQGNSA. The CDR3 sequence is 12 residues long. CDR3: CASSLLSDEQFF.

J is TRBJ2-3 and V is TRBV5-1; as DNA is missing, the TRBD2 call by TCRdb cannot be tested. This CDR3 is built from 13 residues. The germline gives CDR1 SGHRS, CDR2 YFSETQ. The CDR3 sequence is CASSLGETDTQYF.

This sequence joins TRBV5-6 and TRBJ1-2; without DNA, the TCRdb call of TRBD1 cannot be checked. The CDR3 totals 17 residues. Germline CDR1 is SGHDT and CDR2 is YYEEEE. The CDR3 sequence: CASSLNSGGQTIYGYTF.

The CDR3 protein is CASSQDRNQPQHF. The J gene is TRBJ1-5, the V gene TRBV4-3. Germline V gene lookup returns CDR1 LGHNA and CDR2 YSLEER. The CDR3 has 13 residues.

The chain links TRBV7-3 to TRBJ2-1; TCRdb names TRBD1, which stays unverified in the absence of DNA. Per germline, CDR1 SGHTA and CDR2 FQGTGA. This CDR3 region has 15 residues. The CDR3 reads CASSASTGSYNEQFF. Combining the CDR3 with reference TRBV7-3 and TRBJ2-1 gives the whole variable domain GAGVSQTPSNKVTEKGKYVELRCDPISGHTALYWYRQSLGQGPEFLIYFQGTGAADDSGLPNDRFFAVRPEGSVSTLKIQRTERGDSAVYLCASSASTGSYNEQFFGPGTRLTVL.

This chain connects TRBV5-5 to TRBJ1-2; the D call of TRBD1 rests on TCRdb alone, since no DNA is present to check it. Germline-derived CDR1 and CDR2 are SGHKS and YYEKEE (reference sequence). The CDR3 runs 13 residues. The CDR3 loop is CASGSGGEAGYTF.

CDR3 region: CSARQPNQPQHF. The V gene is TRBV20-1, the J gene TRBJ1-5. The germline gives CDR1 DFQATT, CDR2 SNEGSKA (reference sequence). This CDR3 contains 12 residues.

The CDR3 spells CASSASGTGFYEQYF. The V call is TRBV13, the J call TRBJ2-7; TCRdb gives TRBD1 as the D gene, but with no DNA this cannot be confirmed. There are 15 residues in the CDR3. The germline CDR1 and CDR2 sequences are PRHDT and FYEKMQ (reference sequence).

V and J are TRBV5-1 and TRBJ2-3; the D gene TCRdb calls, TRBD1, cannot be checked with no DNA. The CDR3 is 16 amino acids. Germline values: CDR1 SGHRS, CDR2 YFSETQ. CDR3 sequence reads: CASSLDPLPGGDTQYF.

The chain couples TRBV15 to TRBJ2-7; the D call of TRBD2 rests on TCRdb alone, since no DNA is present to check it. The CDR3 extends over 15 amino acids. Germline assignment: CDR1 LNHNV and CDR2 YYDKDF (reference sequence). CDR3: CATSRDGENLGEQYF.

The chain employs TRBV5-1 and TRBJ2-5; TCRdb's D call, TRBD2, is unchecked because there is no DNA. This CDR3 is built from 13 residues. Germline CDR1 and CDR2: SGHRS and YFSETQ. The CDR3 spells CASSISGAETQYF.

The V and J genes are TRBV27 and TRBJ1-1; TCRdb reports TRBD1, a call that lacks DNA to check it against. CDR1 is MNHEY, CDR2 SMNVEV, per germline (reference sequence). CDR3 length equals 15 residues. CDR3 in amino acids: CASSGLGQGITEAFF.

The rearrangement links TRBV28 to TRBJ1-4; without DNA, the TCRdb call of TRBD1 cannot be checked. CDR3 length: 19 amino acids. The V gene's germline CDR1 is MDHEN and CDR2 SYDVKM. CDR3 amino acids: CASSFGPGHAKIRDEKLFF.

The rearrangement joins TRBV2 to TRBJ2-5; TCRdb calls TRBD2, which cannot be checked without DNA. The CDR3 runs to 14 residues. Germline V gene lookup returns CDR1 SNHLY and CDR2 FYNNEI. The CDR3 spells CASWRVGEQETQYF.

The rearrangement joins TRBV29-1 to TRBJ1-5; absent DNA, TCRdb's TRBD1 call cannot be checked. Germline V gives CDR1 SQVTM, CDR2 ANQGSEA. There are 13 residues in the CDR3. The CDR3 here is CSVGTDSNQPQHF.

The chain links TRBV5-1 to TRBJ1-4; the TCRdb D gene call, TRBD1, has no DNA to confirm it. Germline loops: CDR1 SGHRS, CDR2 YFSETQ. The CDR3 sequence is 15 residues long. The CDR3: CASTPSAGGREKLFF. Drawing the rest from reference TRBV5-1 and TRBJ1-4, the complete variable domain is KAGVTQTPRYLIKTRGQQVTLSCSPISGHRSVSWYQQTPGQGLQFLFEYFSETQRNKGNFPGRFSGRQFSNSRSEMNVSTLELGDSALYLCASTPSAGGREKLFFGSGTQLSVL.

V gene TRBV7-2 combines with J gene TRBJ2-1; absent DNA, TCRdb's TRBD2 call cannot be checked. CDR1 SGHTA and CDR2 FQGNSA come from the germline V gene. This CDR3 comprises 16 residues. The CDR3 here is CASSLAGTSGGYEQFF.

The chain joins TRBV11-2 to TRBJ2-2; TCRdb's assignment of TRBD2 cannot be checked, as there is no DNA. Germline V gene sequence: CDR1 SGHAT, CDR2 FQNNGV. The CDR3 is 17 residues long. CDR3 protein: CASSLTLGGANTGELFF.

The chain recombines TRBV12-3 or TRBV12-4 with TRBJ2-3; the D call of TRBD1 rests on TCRdb alone, since no DNA is present to check it. The CDR3 is 16 residues long. The CDR3 sequence: CASRPRTGSVTDTQYF.

The chain recombines TRBV7-2 with TRBJ2-7; TCRdb's assignment of TRBD2 cannot be checked, as there is no DNA. CDR3 length: 15 amino acids. The germline CDR1 and CDR2 sequences are SGHTA and FQGNSA. CDR3 region: CASSLGTSGRYEQYF.